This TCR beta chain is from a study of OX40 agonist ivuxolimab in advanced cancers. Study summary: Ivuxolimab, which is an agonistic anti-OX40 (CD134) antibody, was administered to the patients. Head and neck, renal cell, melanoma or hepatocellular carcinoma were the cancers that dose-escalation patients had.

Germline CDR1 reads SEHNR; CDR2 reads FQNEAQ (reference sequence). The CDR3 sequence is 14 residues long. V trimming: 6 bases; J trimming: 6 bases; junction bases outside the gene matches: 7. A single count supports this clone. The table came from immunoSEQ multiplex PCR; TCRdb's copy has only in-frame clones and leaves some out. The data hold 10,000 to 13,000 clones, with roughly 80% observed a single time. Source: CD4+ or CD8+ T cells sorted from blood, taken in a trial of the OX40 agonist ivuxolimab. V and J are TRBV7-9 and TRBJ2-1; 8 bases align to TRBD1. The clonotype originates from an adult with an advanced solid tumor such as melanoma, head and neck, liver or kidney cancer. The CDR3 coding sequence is TGTGCCAGCAGTATGGACAGGGCGTTCAATGAGCAGTTCTTC. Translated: CASSMDRAFNEQFF.